One and the same sample provided the 20 T cell receptor beta chains below, sequenced in a study of a mutant IDH1 vaccine in newly diagnosed glioma. Time point of the sample: baseline, week 1 (first vaccination visit). Treatment indicated: pre-vaccination baseline after standard-of-care therapy. The assay was immunoSEQ multiplex PCR, and TCRdb's table has in-frame clones only and misses some. The data show 90,000 to 95,000 clones, approximately 83% seen once. The source material was PBMCs, sampled from a glioma patient treated with radiotherapy, temozolomide or both. These receptors were collected from a woman aged 45-65 years with glioma.

V and J are TRBV5-1 and TRBJ2-2; D gene unclear. CDR3 length equals 16 residues. V was trimmed by 0 bases and J by 0 bases, leaving 9 bases between them. The germline CDR1 and CDR2 sequences are SGHRS and YFSETQ. For the CDR3, the DNA is TGCGCCAGCAGCTTGGGTTCAGGCTCGAACACCGGGGAGCTGTTTTTT. This encodes CASSLGSGSNTGELFF.

The chain has TRBV18 and TRBJ2-6; D could derive from TRBD1 or TRBD2 (5 bases each). Deletions cut 5 bases from V and 6 bases from J, with 14 bases between. This CDR3 has 15 amino acids. CDR1 and CDR2 (germline): KGHSH, LQKENI. CDR3 region: CASSSRDAAANVLTF. In DNA form, the CDR3 reads TGTGCCAGCTCATCCCGGGACGCGGCGGCCAACGTCCTGACTTTC.

This sequence joins TRBV2 and TRBJ1-2, with 12 bases identical to TRBD1. V shed 6 bases and J 6 bases; nucleotides not matched to a gene: 8. This CDR3 region has 15 residues. CDR1 is SNHLY, CDR2 FYNNEI, per germline. The CDR3: CASRGQGARGDGYTF. Here the CDR3 DNA reads TGTGCCAGCAGGGGACAGGGGGCTAGGGGAGATGGCTACACCTTC.

The rearrangement links TRBV19 to TRBJ1-6, with a weak D call TRBD1 (6 bases). Trimming shortened V by 1 base and J by 7 bases, and 14 bases separated the two germline ends. The CDR3 loop spans 16 amino acids. Germline V lookup: CDR1 LNHDA, CDR2 SQIVND (reference sequence). CDR3 in amino acids: CASSIVAAGTNSPLHF. CDR3 nucleotide sequence: TGTGCCAGTAGTATAGTAGCGGCAGGGACAAATTCACCCCTCCACTTT.

The chain has TRBV7-9 and TRBJ1-5; D might be TRBD1 (5 bases). This CDR3 contains 14 residues. V dropped 5 bases and J dropped 3 bases, with 11 bases sitting between them. Per the germline V gene, CDR1 is SEHNR and CDR2 is FQNEAQ (reference sequence). The CDR3 loop reads CASSAFGANQPQHF. As DNA, the CDR3 is TGTGCCAGCAGCGCCTTTGGGGCCAATCAGCCCCAGCATTTT.

V and J are TRBV7-3 and TRBJ2-2; 8 nucleotides line up with TRBD2. Germline V gene data show CDR1 as SGHTA and CDR2 as FQGTGA. The CDR3 is made up of 15 amino acids. V dropped 1 base and J dropped 3; count of bases not matched to a gene: 1. The CDR3 coding sequence is TGTGCCAGCAGCTTAAGCGGGAGGTACACCGGGGAGCTGTTTTTT. This codes for CASSLSGRYTGELFF.

CDR3 DNA sequence: TGTGCCAGCAGACCCGGGACAGCATCGGGGAGGACCGGGGAGCTGTTTTTT. This gives the protein CASRPGTASGRTGELFF. This rearrangement joins TRBV25-1 to TRBJ2-2, with D perhaps matching TRBD1 (7 bases). CDR3 length equals 17 residues. V was clipped by 6 bases and J by 5 bases, with 22 bases between them. The germline gives CDR1 MGHDK, CDR2 SYGVNS.

The gene calls are TRBV5-1 and TRBJ1-1, with D hard to call. The CDR3 runs 13 residues. Per germline, CDR1 SGHRS and CDR2 YFSETQ. V shed 4 bases and J shed 3 bases, with 10 bases lying between them. The DNA of the CDR3 is TGCGCCAGCAGCGTGGACGCGGACACTGAAGCTTTCTTT. Protein sequence: CASSVDADTEAFF.

The rearrangement links TRBV11-2 to TRBJ2-5, with a tentative D call TRBD2 (5 bases). This CDR3 spans 13 amino acids. Trimming took off 4 bases at V and 4 bases at J, with 10 bases between the two ends. Germline assignment: CDR1 SGHAT and CDR2 FQNNGV. The CDR3 spells CASSSGKVETQYF. CDR3 nucleotide sequence: TGTGCCAGCAGCTCCGGGAAGGTAGAGACCCAGTACTTC.

This clone has at least ten counts. The chain recombines TRBV7-2 with TRBJ2-3; 11 positions agree with TRBD2. The CDR3 sequence is 17 residues long. The ends lost 5 bases at V and 5 bases at J; junction bases unmatched: 12. Germline CDR1 is SGHTA and CDR2 is FQGNSA. The CDR3 region is CASSPGRLAGGGDTQYF. DNA for the CDR3: TGTGCCAGCAGCCCCGGTCGGCTAGCGGGGGGAGGAGATACGCAGTATTTT.

The chain links TRBV7-2 to TRBJ1-3, with 8 bases lining up with TRBD1. This CDR3 is built from 14 residues. CDR1 is SGHTA and CDR2 is FQGNSA in the germline V gene. Losses at the gene ends were 5 bases for V and 2 bases for J; bases not matched to a gene: 2. The CDR3 nucleotides are TGTGCCAGCAGCGACAGGGGTGCTGGAAACACCATATATTTT. Translation: CASSDRGAGNTIYF.

The chain couples TRBV14 to TRBJ1-2, with D hard to call. Trimming pared 4 bases from V and 1 base from J, leaving 10 bases between. The CDR3 contains 14 residues. Germline V gene lookup returns CDR1 SGHDN and CDR2 FVKESK. The CDR3 DNA reads TGTGCCAGCAGCCGCGGTCCGGGTAACTATGGCTACACCTTC. Protein product: CASSRGPGNYGYTF.

This chain links TRBV4-1 with TRBJ1-1, with D possibly being TRBD1 (5 bases). The V end lost 1 base, the J end lost 7 bases, and 13 bases lay between the germline ends. The CDR3 length is 14 residues. In germline, CDR1 is MGHRA, CDR2 YSYEKL. The CDR3 sequence: CASSQGAKQDEAFF. The CDR3 DNA sequence: TGCGCCAGCAGCCAAGGAGCGAAACAGGATGAAGCTTTCTTT.

The chain recombines TRBV10-3 with TRBJ1-2; D is ambiguous. The germline gives CDR1 ENHRY, CDR2 SYGVKD. Trimming removed 7 bases at V and 3 bases at J, with 15 bases between. This CDR3 is built from 14 residues. In DNA, the CDR3 is TGTGCCATCACCCCCGCTAGGGCCGACTATGGCTACACCTTC. It translates to CAITPARADYGYTF.

V is TRBV5-1 and J is TRBJ1-5; unclear D gene. The length of the CDR3 is 16 residues. Germline V lookup: CDR1 SGHRS, CDR2 YFSETQ. Trimming pared 0 bases from V and 0 bases from J, leaving 10 bases between. The CDR3 coding sequence is TGCGCCAGCAGCTTGGGGGCTGCTAATAGCAATCAGCCCCAGCATTTT. It codes for CASSLGAANSNQPQHF.

The V gene is TRBV11-2, the J gene TRBJ1-1; D remains unclear. This CDR3 is built from 13 residues. The germline gives CDR1 SGHAT, CDR2 FQNNGV. With 4 bases removed from V and 0 bases from J, the gap between germline ends came to 6 bases. The CDR3 region is CASSSQVNTEAFF. The DNA of the CDR3 is TGTGCCAGCAGCTCCCAGGTGAACACTGAAGCTTTCTTT.

This clone was recorded only once. The V call is TRBV7-2, the J call TRBJ1-2; TRBD1 matches 9 bases. The CDR3 is 15 amino acids. The junction had 13 bases not matched to a gene; V was cut back by 5 bases and J by 9 bases. CDR1 and CDR2 from the germline V gene are SGHTA and FQGNSA. CDR3 loop: CASSPRGGDRVSYTF. DNA for the CDR3: TGTGCCAGCAGCCCGCGGGGTGGGGACAGGGTGAGCTACACCTTC.

The chain employs TRBV27 and TRBJ2-6; unclear D gene. Trimming stripped 6 bases from V and 4 bases from J, with 10 bases between. The CDR3 has 14 amino acids. Per the germline V gene, CDR1 is MNHEY and CDR2 is SMNVEV (reference sequence). For the CDR3, the DNA is TGTGCCAGCAGGTTTTCGCGAGGGGCCAACGTCCTGACTTTC. Its protein is CASRFSRGANVLTF.

This chain links TRBV6-1 with TRBJ1-1; no clear D. From germline, CDR1 is MNHNS and CDR2 SASEGT. The V end was cut by 5 bases, the J end by 0 bases, with 10 bases between. The CDR3 is 14 residues long. This chain's CDR3 is CASSPTDLNTEAFF. CDR3 nucleotide sequence: TGTGCCAGCAGTCCAACCGATTTGAACACTGAAGCTTTCTTT.

The chain carries TRBV30 and TRBJ1-2; D gene ambiguous. CDR1 is GTSNPN, CDR2 SVGIG, per germline (reference sequence). This CDR3 comprises 14 residues. Trimming removed 4 bases at V and 4 bases at J, with 16 bases between. CDR3 sequence (DNA): TGTGCCTGGAATGGGCGGCCGGGCAGCTATGGCTACACCTTC. This sequence encodes CAWNGRPGSYGYTF.